This T cell receptor beta chain was retrieved from a study of blood T cell repertoires in COVID-19. The method was immunoSEQ multiplex PCR; TCRdb's version includes in-frame clones alone and lacks a portion of them. The sample shows roughly 240,000 clones, approximately 86% of them seen only once. The CDR3 covers 11 residues. This sequence was found in a woman between 55 and 75 years old who had recovered from COVID-19. Sequencing input: peripheral blood. V usage is TRBV21-1 and J usage is TRBJ2-7; the table gives TRBD2 as D, unverified against the DNA. TRBV21-1 counts as a pseudogene. The CDR3 protein is CASSTPCEQYF. DNA of the CDR3: TGTGCCAGCAGCACCCCGTGCGAGCAGTACTTC.